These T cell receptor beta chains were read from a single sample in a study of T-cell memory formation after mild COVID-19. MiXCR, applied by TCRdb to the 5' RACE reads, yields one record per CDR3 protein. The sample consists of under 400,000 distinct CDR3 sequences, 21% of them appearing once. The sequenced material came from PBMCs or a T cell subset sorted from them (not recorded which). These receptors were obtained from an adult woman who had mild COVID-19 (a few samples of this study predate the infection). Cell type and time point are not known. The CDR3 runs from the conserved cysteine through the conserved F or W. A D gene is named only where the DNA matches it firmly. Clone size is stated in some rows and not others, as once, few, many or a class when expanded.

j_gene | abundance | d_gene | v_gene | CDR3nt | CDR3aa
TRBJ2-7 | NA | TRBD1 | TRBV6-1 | TGTGCCAGCAGTACCCAGGGGGCCTACGAGCAGTACTTC | CASSTQGAYEQYF
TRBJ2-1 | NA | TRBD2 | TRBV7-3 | TGTGCCAGCAGCTTAGAAGGGTCTCTAGCGGCACTATACAATGAGCAGTTCTTC | CASSLEGSLAALYNEQFF
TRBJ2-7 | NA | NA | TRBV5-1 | TGCGCCAGCAGCGGGGGGGCTACCTACGAGCAGTACTTC | CASSGGATYEQYF
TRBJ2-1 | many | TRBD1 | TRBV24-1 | TGTGCCACCAGTGATTCCTTGACAGGGGTGAGGGAGCAGTTCTTC | CATSDSLTGVREQFF
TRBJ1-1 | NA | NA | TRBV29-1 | TGCAGCGTTGTAGGGGGGATGGGAACTGAAGCTTTCTTT | CSVVGGMGTEAFF
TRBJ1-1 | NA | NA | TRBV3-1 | TGTGCCAGCAGCCAAAATCAGGAGGGCACTGAAGCTTTCTTT | CASSQNQEGTEAFF
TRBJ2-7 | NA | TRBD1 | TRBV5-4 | TGTGCCAGCAGCTTAGCCAGGCCGGACAGGGCGGCGGACGAGCAGTACTTC | CASSLARPDRAADEQYF
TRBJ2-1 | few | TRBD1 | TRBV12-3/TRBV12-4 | TGTGCCAGCAGAAGGACAGGCGTGGATGAGCAGTTCTTC | CASRRTGVDEQFF
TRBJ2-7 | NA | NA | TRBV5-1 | TGCGCCAGCAGCTCGGAAGGGGCCTACGAGCAGTACTTC | CASSSEGAYEQYF
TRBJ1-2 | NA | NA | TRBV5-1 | TGCGCCGGCAGCTCCGGACAAGGGAACTATGGCTACACCTTC | CAGSSGQGNYGYTF
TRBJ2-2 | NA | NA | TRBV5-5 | TGTGCCAGCAGCTTGGCGGCAGGGGCGAACACCGGGGAGCTGTTTTTT | CASSLAAGANTGELFF
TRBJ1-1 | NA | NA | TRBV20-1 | TGCAGTGCTAGTCGGGGGGCGAACACTGAAGCTTTCTTT | CSASRGANTEAFF